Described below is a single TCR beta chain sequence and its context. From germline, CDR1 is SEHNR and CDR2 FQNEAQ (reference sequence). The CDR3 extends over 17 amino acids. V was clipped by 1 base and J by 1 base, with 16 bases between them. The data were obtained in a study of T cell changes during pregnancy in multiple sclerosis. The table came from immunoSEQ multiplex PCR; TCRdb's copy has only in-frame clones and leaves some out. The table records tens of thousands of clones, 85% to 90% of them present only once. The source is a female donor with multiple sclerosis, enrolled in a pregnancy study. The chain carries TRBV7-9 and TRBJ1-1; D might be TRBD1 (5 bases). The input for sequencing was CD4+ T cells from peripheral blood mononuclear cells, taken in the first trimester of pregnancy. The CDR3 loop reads CASSLGWMTEANTEAFF. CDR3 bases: TGTGCCAGCAGCTTAGGGTGGATGACAGAGGCGAACACTGAAGCTTTCTTT.